One sample yielded the 23 T cell receptor beta chains listed below, sequenced in a study of PD-1 blockade in mismatch repair-deficient tumors. Assay: immunoSEQ multiplex PCR; the TCRdb copy retains only in-frame clones and omits some. The sample lists about 34,000 clones, more than 70% occurring once. The sample in question was PBMCs, obtained 6 to 7 weeks after starting pembrolizumab. Source of these receptors: an adult with mismatch repair-deficient cancer.

The V gene is TRBV15, the J gene TRBJ1-1, with TRBD1 as a possible D gene (6 bases). V lost 5 bases to trimming and J lost 0 bases, with 22 bases between them. The CDR3 covers 18 residues. The germline V gene encodes CDR1 LNHNV and CDR2 YYDKDF (reference sequence). The CDR3 nucleotides are TGTGCCACCAGCGGACAGACACTAATGGGAGGGATGAACACTGAAGCTTTCTTT. This encodes CATSGQTLMGGMNTEAFF.

The rearrangement links TRBV27 to TRBJ2-7, with TRBD1 matching 9 bases. Germline loops: CDR1 MNHEY, CDR2 SMNVEV (reference sequence). The CDR3 is 14 residues long. The junction had 10 bases not matched to a gene; V was cut back by 8 bases and J by 5 bases. CDR3: CASRPGTGYHEQYF. CDR3 sequence (DNA): TGTGCCAGCCGGCCCGGGACAGGGTACCACGAGCAGTACTTC.

The rearrangement joins TRBV28 to TRBJ1-2; perhaps TRBD1 as D (6 bases). V lost 6 bases, J lost 8 bases, and 22 bases lay in between. The CDR3 runs to 15 residues. Germline-derived CDR1 and CDR2 are MDHEN and SYDVKM. For the CDR3, the DNA is TGTGCCAGCAGGCCCTGGAACCGCAGGGGAGAGGGCTACACCTTC. Protein product: CASRPWNRRGEGYTF.

The J gene is TRBJ1-1, the V gene TRBV18; D perhaps matches TRBD1 (6 bases). Germline V gene lookup returns CDR1 KGHSH and CDR2 LQKENI. This CDR3 has 12 residues. V was shortened by 3 bases and J by 6 bases, with 8 bases between the two germline ends. As DNA, the CDR3 is TGTGCCAGCTCACCGGACAGATCTGAAGCTTTCTTT. Protein: CASSPDRSEAFF. Based on the CDR3 plus reference TRBV18 and TRBJ1-1, the full variable domain is NAGVMQNPRHLVRRRGQEARLRCSPMKGHSHVYWYRQLPEEGLKFMVYLQKENIIDESGMPKERFSAEFPKEGPSILRIQQVVRGDSAAYFCASSPDRSEAFFGQGTRLTVV.

The chain is built from TRBV27 and TRBJ1-5; 7 bases agree with TRBD1. J gave up 0 bases and V 8 bases, and 10 bases lay outside the gene matches. The CDR3 is 16 residues long. The germline CDR1 and CDR2 sequences are MNHEY and SMNVEV (reference sequence). This CDR3 is CASRAGTVHSNQPQHF. The CDR3 DNA follows: TGTGCCAGCCGAGCCGGGACAGTTCATAGCAATCAGCCCCAGCATTTT.

The chain links TRBV6-1 to TRBJ2-7; TRBD1 agrees at 12 bases. V was clipped by 2 bases and J by 0 bases; unmatched bases: 26. CDR1 and CDR2 from the germline V gene are MNHNS and SASEGT. The CDR3 covers 24 residues. The CDR3 nucleotides are TGTGCCAGCAGTGAAACCCCGGGACAGGGGGCTAGGTCTAGCGGGAGTCAAACCTCCTACGAGCAGTACTTC. This codes for CASSETPGQGARSSGSQTSYEQYF.

In regard to this clone: Additional DNA sequences in this sample encode the identical CDR3. The rearrangement uses TRBV29-1 and TRBJ1-1; a weak D match, TRBD1 (5 bases). CDR3 length equals 12 residues. Germline V gene data show CDR1 as SQVTM and CDR2 as ANQGSEA. V dropped 2 bases and J dropped 3 bases, with 7 bases sitting between them. The CDR3 nucleotides read TGCAGCGTTGAAAGGGGCTACACTGAAGCTTTCTTT. This gives the protein CSVERGYTEAFF.

The chain recombines TRBV19 with TRBJ1-1; TRBD1 aligns across 8 bases. The V gene end was trimmed by 7 bases and the J gene end by 4 bases; junction bases not matched to a gene: 5. Looked up from germline, CDR1 is LNHDA and CDR2 is SQIVND (reference sequence). The CDR3 runs 13 residues. The DNA of the CDR3 is TGTGCCAGTACCATTACAGGGGGCACTGAAGCTTTCTTT. As protein: CASTITGGTEAFF.

This clone was seen only once. V usage is TRBV6-1 and J usage is TRBJ2-1; 7 nucleotides line up with TRBD1. This CDR3 region has 15 residues. The V and J ends lost 6 bases and 0 bases, in that order; junction bases with no gene match: 5. Germline V gene data show CDR1 as MNHNS and CDR2 as SASEGT. The CDR3 sequence is CASRKTGSSYNEQFF. CDR3 DNA: TGTGCCAGCAGAAAGACAGGGTCCTCCTACAATGAGCAGTTCTTC.

The chain links TRBV5-1 to TRBJ1-4, with D possibly being TRBD1 (6 bases). The CDR3 is 14 residues long. Between the trimmed V and J ends, which lost 1 base and 6 bases, there was a span of 10 bases. Germline CDR1 is SGHRS and CDR2 is YFSETQ. DNA for the CDR3: TGCGCCAGCAGCTTGTACAGGGTTGATGAAAAACTGTTTTTT. Its protein is CASSLYRVDEKLFF.

This clone appeared once. The rearrangement links TRBV18 to TRBJ1-3; no firm D call. Between the trimmed V and J ends, which lost 2 bases and 0 bases, there was a span of 11 bases. The CDR3 is made up of 16 amino acids. CDR1 and CDR2 (germline): KGHSH, LQKENI. The CDR3 spells CASSPFTGTSGNTIYF. CDR3 nucleotides: TGTGCCAGCTCACCATTCACGGGAACCTCTGGAAACACCATATATTTT.

The chain links TRBV29-1 to TRBJ2-5; 7 bases are a match to TRBD2. V lost 4 bases to trimming and J lost 7 bases; unmatched junction nucleotides: 6. Germline values: CDR1 SQVTM, CDR2 ANQGSEA. The CDR3 consists of 12 residues. The CDR3 sequence: CSVGEGDGTQYF. CDR3 DNA sequence: TGCAGCGTTGGGGAGGGAGACGGGACCCAGTACTTC. The whole variable domain, remainder taken from reference TRBV29-1 and TRBJ2-5, is SAVISQKPSRDICQRGTSLTIQCQVDSQVTMMFWYRQQPGQSLTLIATANQGSEATYESGFVIDKFPISRPNLTFSTLTVSNMSPEDSSIYLCSVGEGDGTQYFGPGTRLLVL.

The chain combines TRBV28 with TRBJ2-3; D perhaps matches TRBD2 (5 bases). CDR3 length: 15 amino acids. The germline gives CDR1 MDHEN, CDR2 SYDVKM. V was cut by 6 bases and J by 5 bases, with 18 bases left in between. DNA of the CDR3: TGTGCCAGCAGCGACGCGAGCGGTGGTGAAGATACGCAGTATTTT. Its protein product is CASSDASGGEDTQYF.

This clone has just one count. The gene calls are TRBV7-6 and TRBJ2-1, with D possibly being TRBD2 (5 bases). CDR3 size: 13 residues. V was cut by 4 bases and J by 14 bases, with 18 bases left in between. Germline V gives CDR1 SGHVS, CDR2 FNYEAQ. As DNA, the CDR3 is TGTGCCAGCAGCTCTAGCCCCTCCTCCCGCAAGTTCTTC. This codes for CASSSSPSSRKFF.

V gene TRBV10-3 combines with J gene TRBJ1-2; D gene ambiguous. The CDR3 runs 16 residues. From germline, CDR1 is ENHRY and CDR2 SYGVKD. Trimming left V 4 bases short and J 3 bases short, with 18 bases between. In nucleotides, the CDR3 is TGTGCCATCAGTGCGGTAACAGCCTATCCCGACTATGGCTACACCTTC. Its protein is CAISAVTAYPDYGYTF.

The chain has TRBV7-9 and TRBJ2-7; 10 bases align to TRBD1. The V segment lost 4 bases and the J segment 11 bases; nucleotides outside the gene matches: 8. Germline CDR1 reads SEHNR; CDR2 reads FQNEAQ (reference sequence). This CDR3 is built from 13 residues. The CDR3 spells CASSCSGTGEEYF. CDR3 nucleotides: TGTGCCAGCAGCTGCTCCGGGACAGGGGAGGAGTACTTC.

This chain connects TRBV5-1 to TRBJ2-7; possibly TRBD2 for D (6 bases). The CDR3 has 14 amino acids. The V end was cut by 4 bases, the J end by 4 bases, with 15 bases between. Germline-derived CDR1 and CDR2 are SGHRS and YFSETQ. The DNA for the CDR3 is TGCGCCAGCAGCCACGCGGGATCTTTTTACGAGCAGTACTTC. This translates into CASSHAGSFYEQYF. Full variable domain (missing parts from reference TRBV5-1 and TRBJ2-7): KAGVTQTPRYLIKTRGQQVTLSCSPISGHRSVSWYQQTPGQGLQFLFEYFSETQRNKGNFPGRFSGRQFSNSRSEMNVSTLELGDSALYLCASSHAGSFYEQYFGPGTRLTVT.

The chain employs TRBV28 and TRBJ1-4; no firm D call. The V gene's germline CDR1 is MDHEN and CDR2 SYDVKM. Trimming shortened V by 3 bases and J by 4 bases, and 6 bases separated the two germline ends. The CDR3 sequence is 13 residues long. CDR3 in amino acids: CASSFPNNEKLFF. For the CDR3, the DNA is TGTGCCAGCAGTTTCCCCAATAATGAAAAACTGTTTTTT. Supplemented by reference TRBV28 and TRBJ1-4, the full variable domain reads DVKVTQSSRYLVKRTGEKVFLECVQDMDHENMFWYRQDPGLGLRLIYFSYDVKMKEKGDIPEGYSVSREKKERFSLILESASTNQTSMYLCASSFPNNEKLFFGSGTQLSVL.

CDR3 region: CASSEVPVSGNTIYF. CDR3 nucleotide sequence: TGTGCCAGCAGTGAGGTGCCGGTCTCTGGAAACACCATATATTTT. The V and J genes are TRBV2 and TRBJ1-3; D gene ambiguous. Between the trimmed V and J ends, which lost 3 bases and 0 bases, there was a span of 9 bases. The CDR3 sequence is 15 residues long. Per germline, CDR1 SNHLY and CDR2 FYNNEI. Together with reference TRBV2 and TRBJ1-3, the CDR3 gives the full variable domain: EPEVTQTPSHQVTQMGQEVILRCVPISNHLYFYWYRQILGQKVEFLVSFYNNEISEKSEIFDDQFSVERPDGSNFTLKIRSTKLEDSAMYFCASSEVPVSGNTIYFGEGSWLTVV.

This CDR3 is CSATGQSYEQYF. CDR3 sequence (DNA): TGCAGCGCCACGGGACAATCCTACGAGCAGTACTTC. J is TRBJ2-7 and V is TRBV29-1, with D possibly TRBD1 on 6 matching bases. In germline, CDR1 is SQVTM, CDR2 ANQGSEA. The CDR3 is 12 residues long. Trimming pared 7 bases from V and 1 base from J, leaving 11 bases between.

The chain combines TRBV6-4 with TRBJ1-2, with 8 bases that match TRBD1. Germline CDR1 reads MRHNA; CDR2 reads SNTAGT. The CDR3 loop spans 16 amino acids. The V gene end was trimmed by 11 bases and the J gene end by 2 bases; junction bases not matched to a gene: 16. CDR3 protein: CAGIDRGGSLNYGYTF. The DNA for the CDR3 is TGTGCCGGTATTGACAGGGGCGGATCTCTCAACTATGGCTACACCTTC.

This rearrangement joins TRBV15 to TRBJ2-1, with 8 bases matching TRBD2. The CDR3 loop spans 19 amino acids. The germline V gene encodes CDR1 LNHNV and CDR2 YYDKDF (reference sequence). V lost 0 bases to trimming and J lost 8 bases; unmatched junction nucleotides: 18. In DNA form, the CDR3 reads TGTGCCACCAGCAGAGATTTTATCGCCGTAGCGGGAACTCGTGATGAGCAGTTCTTC. Translated: CATSRDFIAVAGTRDEQFF.

This clone was counted between two and nine times. The chain recombines TRBV25-1 with TRBJ2-7, with 11 bases fitting TRBD1. CDR3 length: 15 amino acids. Trimming took 6 bases from V and 3 from J; bases not matched to a gene: 7. Germline V CDR1 and CDR2: MGHDK, SYGVNS. The DNA of the CDR3 is TGTGCCAGCAGCCTTGCCGGGACAGGGGGCTACGAGCAGTACTTC. Protein product: CASSLAGTGGYEQYF.